These 25 T cell receptor beta chains were sequenced from one sample in a study of early stage breast cancer tumors (dated by TCRdb to 2016 to 2017). Libraries were made using the immunoSEQ multiplex PCR assay. The table comes from immuneACCESS by way of TCRdb, which keeps in-frame sequences with V and J called. Part of the clones is missing from these tables; in studies checked, under half for an unresolved V gene and the rest for unknown reasons. The sample has about 38,000 clones on record, 74% of them singletons. The ten top clones hold roughly 7.4% of the sample. Sequences were obtained from blood. The receptors were sampled from a person between 55 and 69 years old with breast cancer.

The CDR3 here is CASSDQETQYF. CDR3 in DNA: TGTGCCAGCAGTGATCAAGAGACCCAGTACTTC. The chain joins TRBV28 to TRBJ2-5; the D is unclear. The CDR3 is made up of 11 amino acids. CDR1 is MDHEN and CDR2 is SYDVKM in the germline V gene. With 5 bases removed from V and 2 bases from J, the gap between germline ends came to 3 bases.

This clone came up a few times. The chain carries TRBV6-5 and TRBJ2-2; D remains unclear. From germline, CDR1 is MNHEY and CDR2 SVGAGI. V lost 2 bases, J lost 7 bases, and 14 bases lay in between. The CDR3 is 15 amino acids. CDR3 sequence (DNA): TGTGCCAGCAGTTACGGCTCGGCAGGCCGCGGGGAGCTGTTTTTT. Protein sequence: CASSYGSAGRGELFF.

J is TRBJ2-2 and V is TRBV5-7; 13 positions agree with TRBD2. TRBV5-7 belongs to the ORF category, with a function that is uncertain. The CDR3 covers 18 residues. V lost 0 bases, J lost 4 bases, and 6 bases stayed unmatched. The CDR3 region has the DNA TGTGCCAGCAGCTTGGAGACTAGCGGGGGGTCGGGCACCGGGGAGCTGTTTTTT. Protein: CASSLETSGGSGTGELFF.

This clone was observed a handful of times. The chain joins TRBV4-2 to TRBJ2-7, with 8 bases identical to TRBD1. Germline CDR1 LGHNA, CDR2 YNFKEQ. The CDR3 has 14 amino acids. After removal of 3 bases from V and 3 bases from J, the junction contained 4 bases not matched to a gene. The CDR3 spells CASSHPGQGYEQYF. The DNA of the CDR3 is TGTGCCAGCAGCCATCCCGGACAGGGCTACGAGCAGTACTTC.

The chain is built from TRBV5-4 and TRBJ2-5; 9 bases are a match to TRBD2. The germline gives CDR1 SGHNT, CDR2 YYREEE (reference sequence). The CDR3 has 17 amino acids. V shed 5 bases, J shed 4 bases, and the junction held 15 bases outside the gene matches. CDR3 bases: TGTGCCAGCAGTTCCGGATCTCTAGCGGGAAAGGGAGAGACCCAGTACTTC. Translating it yields CASSSGSLAGKGETQYF.

This clone has just one count. This sequence joins TRBV7-9 and TRBJ2-3; the D gene is possibly TRBD2 (7 bases). The CDR3 sequence is 16 residues long. Per germline, CDR1 SEHNR and CDR2 FQNEAQ (reference sequence). V was shortened by 5 bases and J by 0 bases, with 15 bases between the two germline ends. CDR3 sequence: CASSGLGGASTDTQYF. As DNA, the CDR3 is TGTGCCAGCAGCGGTCTTGGGGGGGCCAGCACAGATACGCAGTATTTT.

This clone was picked up one time. The chain has TRBV19 and TRBJ2-6; possible D gene TRBD1, 6 bases. The V end was cut by 8 bases, the J end by 2 bases, with 10 bases between. CDR1 is LNHDA, CDR2 SQIVND, per germline (reference sequence). This CDR3 spans 14 amino acids. The CDR3 region is CASLQGTGANVLTF. As DNA, the CDR3 is TGTGCCAGTTTACAGGGAACTGGGGCCAACGTCCTGACTTTC.

This clone was observed a single time. This chain joins TRBV6-1 and TRBJ2-7; 9 positions agree with TRBD2. V was pared by 6 bases and J by 5 bases, with 8 bases of the junction left unmatched. The germline V gene encodes CDR1 MNHNS and CDR2 SASEGT. The CDR3 consists of 14 residues. The CDR3 loop is CASSLLAGFDEQYF. Here the CDR3 DNA reads TGTGCCAGCAGCCTCCTAGCGGGATTTGACGAGCAGTACTTC.

This chain uses TRBV10-3 with TRBJ2-5; 9 nucleotides agree with TRBD2. Losses at the gene ends were 4 bases for V and 1 base for J; bases not matched to a gene: 4. CDR3 length: 15 amino acids. The germline V gene has CDR1 ENHRY and CDR2 SYGVKD. The CDR3 DNA sequence: TGTGCCATCAGTGGGGCGACTAGCGGCCAAGAGACCCAGTACTTC. This sequence encodes CAISGATSGQETQYF.

V usage is TRBV30 and J usage is TRBJ1-1; maybe TRBD1 (6 bases). Looked up from germline, CDR1 is GTSNPN and CDR2 is SVGIG (reference sequence). There are 12 residues in the CDR3. Trimming pared 5 bases from V and 3 bases from J, leaving 10 bases between. CDR3 nucleotides: TGTGCCTGGCTAACAGGGTACACTGAAGCTTTCTTT. This sequence encodes CAWLTGYTEAFF.

This clone was found once. The chain is built from TRBV28 and TRBJ2-5; TRBD2 agrees at 10 bases. This CDR3 comprises 14 residues. CDR1 MDHEN and CDR2 SYDVKM come from the germline V gene. V gave up 6 bases and J gave up 5 bases; unmatched junction bases: 6. CDR3 DNA sequence: TGTGCCAGCAGCCAGCGGGAGGGTGCCGAGACCCAGTACTTC. Protein sequence: CASSQREGAETQYF.

The rearrangement uses TRBV11-2 and TRBJ2-1; 13 nucleotides align to TRBD2. Germline trimming cut 4 bases from V and 2 bases from J; bases unmatched to any gene: 8. CDR1 and CDR2 from the germline V gene are SGHAT and FQNNGV. CDR3 size: 18 residues. The CDR3 is CASSSSFGTSGTYNEQFF. The DNA for the CDR3 is TGTGCCAGCAGCTCCTCCTTCGGGACTAGCGGGACCTACAATGAGCAGTTCTTC.

This clone has a handful of counts. This chain connects TRBV6-1 to TRBJ2-7, with D uncertain. The length of the CDR3 is 14 residues. Trimming shortened V by 6 bases and J by 0 bases, and 12 bases separated the two germline ends. Germline CDR1 and CDR2: MNHNS and SASEGT. The CDR3 sequence is CASSRSSDSYEQYF. The CDR3 DNA reads as TGTGCCAGCAGCCGTTCTTCAGACTCCTACGAGCAGTACTTC.

V is TRBV18 and J is TRBJ2-7, with D tentatively TRBD2 (6 bases). Germline V gene data show CDR1 as KGHSH and CDR2 as LQKENI. The length of the CDR3 is 13 residues. Trimming took off 3 bases at V and 4 bases at J, with 10 bases between the two ends. The CDR3 bases are TGTGCCAGCTCACCGCTAGCGTCATACGAGCAGTACTTC. This sequence encodes CASSPLASYEQYF.

The CDR3 region has the DNA TGTGCCACCAGCCCGGGACTAGCGGGGGGTTCCTACGAGCAGTACTTC. Its protein product is CATSPGLAGGSYEQYF. This sequence joins TRBV15 and TRBJ2-7, with 15 nucleotides matching TRBD2. The trim removed 5 bases at V and 1 base at J, leaving 3 bases unmatched. This CDR3 is built from 16 residues. Germline V gene data show CDR1 as LNHNV and CDR2 as YYDKDF (reference sequence).

Only one count was recorded for this clone. This sequence joins TRBV5-1 and TRBJ1-2, with D possibly matching TRBD1 (5 bases). V gave up 0 bases and J gave up 4 bases, with 13 bases separating them. Per germline, CDR1 SGHRS and CDR2 YFSETQ. The CDR3 has 15 residues. The CDR3 here is CASSLGQGAGYGYTF. In DNA form, the CDR3 reads TGCGCCAGCAGCTTGGGTCAGGGAGCTGGCTATGGCTACACCTTC. Looking up the rest from reference TRBV5-1 and TRBJ1-2 gives the full variable domain: KAGVTQTPRYLIKTRGQQVTLSCSPISGHRSVSWYQQTPGQGLQFLFEYFSETQRNKGNFPGRFSGRQFSNSRSEMNVSTLELGDSALYLCASSLGQGAGYGYTFGSGTRLTVV.

About this clone itself: A junction end diverges from the germline sequence, so it may reflect a read error. This rearrangement joins TRBV7-3 to TRBJ2-1, with D perhaps assigned TRBD1 or TRBD2 (6 bases each). Germline V CDR1 and CDR2: SGHTA, FQGTGA. CDR3 size: 14 residues. For the CDR3, the DNA is TGTGCCAGCAGCTTAAATCCGGGGGCAGGGCTACCGCTCTTC. This sequence encodes CASSLNPGAGLPLF.

The chain joins TRBV5-1 to TRBJ2-2; TRBD2 is a possible D gene (5 bases). V was pared by 2 bases and J by 8 bases, with 10 bases between. This CDR3 has 13 residues. Germline V lookup: CDR1 SGHRS, CDR2 YFSETQ. The chain's CDR3 is CASSLLVGGELFF. Here the CDR3 DNA reads TGCGCCAGCAGCTTACTAGTCGGGGGGGAGCTGTTTTTT.

The chain joins TRBV7-9 to TRBJ1-4; TRBD1 is a possible D gene (6 bases). Germline lookup yields CDR1 SEHNR and CDR2 FQNEAQ (reference sequence). V gave up 3 bases and J gave up 4 bases, with 9 bases separating them. The CDR3 consists of 14 residues. CDR3 DNA sequence: TGTGCCAGCAGCTTTAGGACAGATAATGAAAAACTGTTTTTT. Translated, it gives CASSFRTDNEKLFF. Full variable domain (remainder filled in from reference TRBV7-9 and TRBJ1-4): DTGVSQNPRHKITKRGQNVTFRCDPISEHNRLYWYRQTLGQGPEFLTYFQNEAQLEKSRLLSDRFSAERPKGSFSTLEIQRTEQGDSAMYLCASSFRTDNEKLFFGSGTQLSVL.

The chain uses TRBV4-2 and TRBJ2-5, with TRBD2 matching over 9 bases. The CDR3 sequence is 17 residues long. The ends lost 3 bases at V and 2 bases at J; junction bases unmatched: 10. Germline V gene data show CDR1 as LGHNA and CDR2 as YNFKEQ. CDR3 protein: CASSHERTSAGQETQYF. The CDR3 nucleotides read TGTGCCAGCAGCCACGAACGGACTAGCGCGGGGCAAGAGACCCAGTACTTC.

This clone was seen a few times. The genes are TRBV7-9 and TRBJ1-1; D gene ambiguous. This CDR3 contains 13 residues. Germline V gives CDR1 SEHNR, CDR2 FQNEAQ (reference sequence). V was pared by 6 bases and J by 0 bases, with 8 bases between. The CDR3 spells CASRDTVNTEAFF. DNA of the CDR3: TGTGCCAGCAGAGACACAGTGAACACTGAAGCTTTCTTT. Drawing the rest from reference TRBV7-9 and TRBJ1-1, the complete variable domain is DTGVSQNPRHKITKRGQNVTFRCDPISEHNRLYWYRQTLGQGPEFLTYFQNEAQLEKSRLLSDRFSAERPKGSFSTLEIQRTEQGDSAMYLCASRDTVNTEAFFGQGTRLTVV.

The chain carries TRBV28 and TRBJ2-7; possibly TRBD2 for D (5 bases). Germline lookup yields CDR1 MDHEN and CDR2 SYDVKM. The CDR3 contains 15 residues. Trimming cost V 7 bases and J 0 bases, with 16 bases left between them. The CDR3 region has the DNA TGTGCCAGCACGAGAGGTACGGCGGGCTCCTACGAGCAGTACTTC. Residues: CASTRGTAGSYEQYF.

The gene calls are TRBV6-5 and TRBJ2-2; tentative D call: TRBD2 (5 bases). Germline V gene data show CDR1 as MNHEY and CDR2 as SVGAGI. CDR3 length equals 15 residues. Trimming left V 6 bases short and J 0 bases short, with 11 bases between. The CDR3 protein is CASRRAAANTGELFF. In DNA, the CDR3 is TGTGCCAGCAGGCGGGCGGCGGCGAACACCGGGGAGCTGTTTTTT.

The chain has TRBV19 and TRBJ1-5; 8 nucleotides line up with TRBD1. There are 13 residues in the CDR3. Germline V gene data show CDR1 as LNHDA and CDR2 as SQIVND (reference sequence). After removal of 6 bases from V and 7 bases from J, the junction contained 5 bases not matched to a gene. The CDR3 nucleotides read TGTGCCAGTAGGGACAGGGTTGGACAGCCCCAGCATTTT. It specifies CASRDRVGQPQHF.

The chain has TRBV7-9 and TRBJ1-2; D is possibly TRBD1 (6 bases). The V and J ends lost 4 bases and 6 bases respectively, with 12 bases between them. Germline assignment: CDR1 SEHNR and CDR2 FQNEAQ (reference sequence). This CDR3 region has 13 residues. The CDR3 nucleotides are TGTGCCAGCAGCTACGGACAGTCTAATGGCTACACCTTC. Encoded protein: CASSYGQSNGYTF.